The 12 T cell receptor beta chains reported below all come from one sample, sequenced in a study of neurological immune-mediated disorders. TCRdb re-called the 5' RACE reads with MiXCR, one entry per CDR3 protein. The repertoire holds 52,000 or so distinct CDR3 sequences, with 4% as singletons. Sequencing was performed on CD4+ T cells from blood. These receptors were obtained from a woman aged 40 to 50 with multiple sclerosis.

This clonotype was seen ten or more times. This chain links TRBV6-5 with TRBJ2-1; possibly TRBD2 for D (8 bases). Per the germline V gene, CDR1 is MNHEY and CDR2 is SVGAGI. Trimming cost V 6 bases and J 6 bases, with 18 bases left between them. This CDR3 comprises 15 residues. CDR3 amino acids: CASSKGAGGINEQFF. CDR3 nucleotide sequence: TGTGCCAGCAGCAAGGGGGCGGGGGGCATCAATGAGCAGTTCTTC.

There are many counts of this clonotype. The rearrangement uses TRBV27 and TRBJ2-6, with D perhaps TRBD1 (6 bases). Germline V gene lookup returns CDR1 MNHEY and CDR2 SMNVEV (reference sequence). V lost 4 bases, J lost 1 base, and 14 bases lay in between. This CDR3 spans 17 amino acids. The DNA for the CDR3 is TGTGCCAGCAGTTCCGACGCCAGGGGATCTGGGGCCAACGTCCTGACTTTC. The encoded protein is CASSSDARGSGANVLTF.

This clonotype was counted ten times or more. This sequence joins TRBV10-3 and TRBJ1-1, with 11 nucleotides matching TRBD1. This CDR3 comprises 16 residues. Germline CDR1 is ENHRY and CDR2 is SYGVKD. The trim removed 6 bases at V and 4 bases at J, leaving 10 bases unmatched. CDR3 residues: CAISGQGAAWGTEAFF. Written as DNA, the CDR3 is TGTGCCATCAGCGGACAGGGGGCTGCCTGGGGCACTGAAGCTTTCTTT.

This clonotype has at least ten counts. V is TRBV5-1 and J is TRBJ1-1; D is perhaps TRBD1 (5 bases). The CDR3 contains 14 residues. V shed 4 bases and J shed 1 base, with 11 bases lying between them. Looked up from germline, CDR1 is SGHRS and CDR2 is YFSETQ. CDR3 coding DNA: TGCGCCAGCAGCCGAAAGGACACGAACACTGAAGCTTTCTTT. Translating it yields CASSRKDTNTEAFF.

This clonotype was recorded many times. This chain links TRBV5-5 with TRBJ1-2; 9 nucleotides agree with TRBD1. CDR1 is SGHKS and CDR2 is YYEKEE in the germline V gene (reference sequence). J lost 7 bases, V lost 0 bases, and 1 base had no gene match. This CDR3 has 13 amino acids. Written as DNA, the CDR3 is TGTGCCAGCAGCTTGGGGACAGGGGCTGGCTACACCTTC. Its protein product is CASSLGTGAGYTF.

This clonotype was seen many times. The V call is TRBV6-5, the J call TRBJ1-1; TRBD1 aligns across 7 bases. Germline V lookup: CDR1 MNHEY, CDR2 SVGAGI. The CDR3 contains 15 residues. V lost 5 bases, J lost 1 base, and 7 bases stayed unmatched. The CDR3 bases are TGTGCCAGCAGTAAAAACAGGGGAGGGAACACTGAAGCTTTCTTT. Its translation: CASSKNRGGNTEAFF.

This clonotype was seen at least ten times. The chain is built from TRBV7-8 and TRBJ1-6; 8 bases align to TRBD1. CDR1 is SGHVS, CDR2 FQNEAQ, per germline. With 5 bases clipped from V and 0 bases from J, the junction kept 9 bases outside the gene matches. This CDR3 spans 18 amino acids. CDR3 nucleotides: TGTGCCAGCAGCCTGAGACAGGGGCGGAGCTCCTATAATTCACCCCTCCACTTT. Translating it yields CASSLRQGRSSYNSPLHF. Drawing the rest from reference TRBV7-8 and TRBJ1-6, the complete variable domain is GAGVSQSPRYKVAKRGQDVALRCDPISGHVSLFWYQQALGQGPEFLTYFQNEAQLDKSGLPSDRFFAERPEGSVSTLKIQRTQQEDSAVYLCASSLRQGRSSYNSPLHFGNGTRLTVT.

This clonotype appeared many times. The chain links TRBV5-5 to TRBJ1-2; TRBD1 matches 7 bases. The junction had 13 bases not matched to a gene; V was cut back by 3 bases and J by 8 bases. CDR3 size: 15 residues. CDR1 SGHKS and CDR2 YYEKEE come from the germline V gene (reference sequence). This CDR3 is CASSSPGGGAKGYTF. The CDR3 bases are TGTGCCAGCAGCTCACCCGGAGGGGGCGCGAAGGGCTACACCTTC.

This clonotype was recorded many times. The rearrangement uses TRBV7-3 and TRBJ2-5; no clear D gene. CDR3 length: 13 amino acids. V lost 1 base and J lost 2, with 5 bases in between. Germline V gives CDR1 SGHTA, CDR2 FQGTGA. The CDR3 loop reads CASSLMLQETQYF. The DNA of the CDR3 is TGTGCCAGCAGCTTAATGTTGCAAGAGACCCAGTACTTC.

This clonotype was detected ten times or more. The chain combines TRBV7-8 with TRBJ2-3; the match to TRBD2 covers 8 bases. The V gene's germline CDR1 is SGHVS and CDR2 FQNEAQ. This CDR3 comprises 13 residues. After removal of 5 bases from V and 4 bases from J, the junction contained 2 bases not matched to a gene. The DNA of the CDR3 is TGTGCCAGCAGCCTCGGGGGGGCAGATACGCAGTATTTT. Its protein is CASSLGGADTQYF.

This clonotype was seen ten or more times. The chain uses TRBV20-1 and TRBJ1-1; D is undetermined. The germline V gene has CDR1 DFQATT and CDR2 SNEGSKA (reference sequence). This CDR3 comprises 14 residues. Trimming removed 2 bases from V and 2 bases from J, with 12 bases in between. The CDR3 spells CSARKPGLNTEAFF. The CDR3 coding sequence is TGCAGTGCTAGAAAACCGGGCCTTAACACTGAAGCTTTCTTT.

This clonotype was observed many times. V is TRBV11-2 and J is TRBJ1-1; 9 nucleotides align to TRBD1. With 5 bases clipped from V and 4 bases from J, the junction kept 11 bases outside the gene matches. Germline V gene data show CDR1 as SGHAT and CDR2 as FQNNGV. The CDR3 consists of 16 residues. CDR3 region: CASSPEMPGQGTEAFF. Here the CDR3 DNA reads TGTGCCAGCAGCCCCGAGATGCCGGGACAGGGCACTGAAGCTTTCTTT.